These 27 T cell receptor beta chains were sequenced from one sample in a study of blood T cell repertoires in COVID-19. Clones were sequenced by immunoSEQ multiplex PCR, and TCRdb holds only the in-frame ones, with some missing. The sample yields about 120,000 clones, over 60% seen once. Sequenced input: peripheral blood. The receptors stem from a human donor in a cohort sampled during active COVID-19.

This rearrangement joins TRBV28 to TRBJ1-5, with 9 bases matching TRBD1. J was trimmed by 2 bases and V by 5 bases; bases with no gene match: 1. Germline CDR1 reads MDHEN; CDR2 reads SYDVKM. The CDR3 extends over 14 amino acids. In nucleotides, the CDR3 is TGTGCCAGCAGTACAGGGGGCGGCAATCAGCCCCAGCATTTT. Translated: CASSTGGGNQPQHF.

This clone was recorded once. The chain has TRBV29-1 and TRBJ2-7; 7 nucleotides match TRBD2. The CDR3 is made up of 13 amino acids. The V segment lost 6 bases and the J segment 2 bases; nucleotides outside the gene matches: 7. Germline CDR1 is SQVTM and CDR2 is ANQGSEA. The CDR3 protein is CSVISGNPYEQYF. The CDR3 DNA reads as TGCAGCGTAATAAGCGGGAATCCCTACGAGCAGTACTTC.

This chain connects TRBV5-4 to TRBJ2-7; a weak D match, TRBD1 (5 bases). The CDR3 consists of 12 residues. Trimming left V 0 bases short and J 9 bases short, with 10 bases between. Germline CDR1 is SGHNT and CDR2 is YYREEE (reference sequence). This CDR3 reads CASSLGQMGQYF. CDR3 DNA sequence: TGTGCCAGCAGCTTGGGACAGATGGGGCAGTACTTC.

The chain employs TRBV11-3 and TRBJ2-7; TRBD2 matches at 12 bases. The CDR3 is 15 residues long. CDR1 and CDR2 from the germline V gene are SGHNT and YENEEA. Trimming removed 5 bases from V and 4 bases from J; junction bases left unmatched: 6. For the CDR3, the DNA is TGTGCCAGCAGCGCCCCGGGACTAGCGGGTTACGAGCAGTACTTC. Protein sequence: CASSAPGLAGYEQYF.

The genes are TRBV11-1 and TRBJ1-1; 8 bases line up with TRBD1. Germline V gene data show CDR1 as SGHAT and CDR2 as FQDESV (reference sequence). This CDR3 contains 13 residues. Trimming cost V 5 bases and J 5 bases; bases outside gene matches: 4. The CDR3 nucleotides are TGTGCCAGCAGCCCAGGGGGCCGGACTGAAGCTTTCTTT. Translating it yields CASSPGGRTEAFF.

The V and J genes are TRBV3-1 (or the pseudogene TRBV3-2) and TRBJ1-2; maybe TRBD1 (5 bases). V lost 6 bases, J lost 0 bases, and 8 bases lay in between. Per germline, CDR1 LGHDT and CDR2 YNNKEL (reference sequence). The CDR3 is 13 residues long. CDR3 nucleotide sequence: TGTGCCAGCAGTGGACACGCTAACTATGGCTACACCTTC. Its protein is CASSGHANYGYTF.

The chain links TRBV11-2 to TRBJ2-7, with a weak D call TRBD1 (5 bases). The CDR3 covers 15 residues. Germline values: CDR1 SGHAT, CDR2 FQNNGV. Trimming took 1 base from V and 3 from J, leaving 13 bases between them. CDR3 in amino acids: CASSLGKGFYYEQYF. For the CDR3, the DNA is TGTGCCAGCAGCTTAGGCAAGGGGTTTTACTACGAGCAGTACTTC.

Only a few counts were recorded for this clone. The rearrangement links TRBV12-3 or TRBV12-4 to TRBJ2-7, with 9 bases matching TRBD1. This CDR3 contains 13 residues. V shed 4 bases and J 4 bases; nucleotides not matched to a gene: 2. In DNA form, the CDR3 reads TGTGCCAGCAGTTCTGGACAGGGGTACGAGCAGTACTTC. Translated: CASSSGQGYEQYF.

The chain links TRBV7-9 to TRBJ2-7; D may be TRBD1 (6 bases). Germline assignment: CDR1 SEHNR and CDR2 FQNEAQ (reference sequence). This CDR3 comprises 13 residues. Between the trimmed V and J ends, which lost 6 bases and 4 bases, there was a span of 13 bases. CDR3 bases: TGTGCCAGCAGTTTTATCCAGGGGTACGAGCAGTACTTC. Protein: CASSFIQGYEQYF.

CDR3 sequence reads: CASSIAAGSQETQYF. Written as DNA, the CDR3 is TGTGCCAGTAGTATAGCGGCAGGGTCCCAAGAGACCCAGTACTTC. The chain recombines TRBV19 with TRBJ2-5; perhaps TRBD1 as D (5 bases). This CDR3 contains 15 residues. Germline values: CDR1 LNHDA, CDR2 SQIVND (reference sequence). V was clipped by 1 base and J by 1 base, with 10 bases between them.

As concerns this clone: Germline and junction disagree at one end, which may indicate a read error. The chain has TRBV7-7 and TRBJ2-7; 7 bases line up with TRBD2. The germline CDR1 and CDR2 sequences are SSHAT and FNYEAQ (reference sequence). The CDR3 contains 14 residues. This CDR3 reads CASSLAGGLYEQYF. The CDR3 DNA sequence: TGTGCTAGCAGCTTAGCGGGCGGGCTCTACGAGCAGTACTTC.

The rearrangement joins TRBV6-5 to TRBJ2-7, with a possible D match to TRBD1 (6 bases). Trimming removed 8 bases at V and 7 bases at J, with 12 bases between. The CDR3 is 11 amino acids. Germline V CDR1 and CDR2: MNHEY, SVGAGI. DNA of the CDR3: TGTGCCAGCGGGGGTAGGGGGGAGCAGTACTTC. This sequence encodes CASGGRGEQYF.

The genes are TRBV6-1 and TRBJ1-3; 11 nucleotides match TRBD1. V trimming: 4 bases; J trimming: 0 bases; junction bases outside the gene matches: 11. The CDR3 extends over 19 amino acids. Germline loops: CDR1 MNHNS, CDR2 SASEGT. CDR3 protein: CASSGAGGQGGNSGNTIYF. CDR3 bases: TGTGCCAGCAGTGGCGCAGGGGGACAGGGGGGTAACTCTGGAAACACCATATATTTT.

The V and J genes are TRBV29-1 and TRBJ2-7; 8 bases align to TRBD1. CDR1 is SQVTM, CDR2 ANQGSEA, per germline. This CDR3 contains 11 residues. V was pared by 6 bases and J by 5 bases, with 3 bases of the junction left unmatched. CDR3 in amino acids: CSVLTGDEQYF. For the CDR3, the DNA is TGCAGCGTATTGACAGGGGACGAGCAGTACTTC.

V gene TRBV7-2 combines with J gene TRBJ2-5; 7 bases agree with TRBD2. CDR1 SGHTA and CDR2 FQGNSA come from the germline V gene. Trimming cost V 2 bases and J 2 bases; bases outside gene matches: 5. The CDR3 runs to 15 residues. CDR3: CASSLTGGGQETQYF. In DNA, the CDR3 is TGTGCCAGCAGCTTAACTGGGGGAGGGCAAGAGACCCAGTACTTC.

The chain recombines TRBV7-2 with TRBJ1-2; D remains unclear. CDR1 SGHTA and CDR2 FQGNSA come from the germline V gene. This CDR3 region has 13 residues. The ends were cut back, 1 base at V and 4 bases at J, with 7 bases in the middle. CDR3 loop: CASSLGNFYGYTF. CDR3 in DNA: TGTGCCAGCAGCTTAGGCAACTTCTATGGCTACACCTTC.

The rearrangement links TRBV4-1 to TRBJ1-2, with a possible D match to TRBD1 (6 bases). The germline CDR1 and CDR2 sequences are MGHRA and YSYEKL. This CDR3 comprises 14 residues. Trimming left V 1 base short and J 3 bases short, with 9 bases between. CDR3: CASSQGAGDYGYTF. The CDR3 coding sequence is TGCGCCAGCAGCCAAGGGGCAGGGGACTATGGCTACACCTTC.

This sequence joins TRBV7-9 and TRBJ2-2; perhaps TRBD1 as D (5 bases). Looked up from germline, CDR1 is SEHNR and CDR2 is FQNEAQ (reference sequence). There are 17 residues in the CDR3. Trimming removed 5 bases from V and 3 bases from J, with 19 bases in between. The CDR3 DNA sequence: TGTGCCAGCAGCCCCACCAGGTCAGGGTGGGACACCGGGGAGCTGTTTTTT. This codes for CASSPTRSGWDTGELFF.

The chain joins TRBV14 to TRBJ1-1, with 8 bases that match TRBD1. The CDR3 spans 14 residues. Germline CDR1 reads SGHDN; CDR2 reads FVKESK. V trimming: 5 bases; J trimming: 0 bases; junction bases outside the gene matches: 2. The CDR3 sequence is CASSGDRMNTEAFF. The CDR3 region has the DNA TGTGCCAGCAGCGGGGACAGGATGAACACTGAAGCTTTCTTT.

Details on this clone: Within the sample, other DNA sequences also encode this same CDR3. The chain links TRBV7-9 to TRBJ1-1; TRBD1 agrees at 9 bases. Looked up from germline, CDR1 is SEHNR and CDR2 is FQNEAQ (reference sequence). The CDR3 has 14 residues. The junction had 7 bases not matched to a gene; V was cut back by 6 bases and J by 5 bases. The CDR3 loop is CASSLGQGSTEAFF. CDR3 nucleotide sequence: TGTGCCAGCAGTCTCGGACAGGGGAGTACTGAAGCTTTCTTT. Filled out from reference TRBV7-9 and TRBJ1-1, the complete variable domain reads DTGVSQNPRHKITKRGQNVTFRCDPISEHNRLYWYRQTLGQGPEFLTYFQNEAQLEKSRLLSDRFSAERPKGSFSTLEIQRTEQGDSAMYLCASSLGQGSTEAFFGQGTRLTVV.

This clone was observed a few times. This chain joins TRBV27 and TRBJ1-6; 9 positions agree with TRBD1. The CDR3 consists of 16 residues. Germline V CDR1 and CDR2: MNHEY, SMNVEV (reference sequence). The ends lost 5 bases at V and 11 bases at J; junction bases unmatched: 13. In DNA, the CDR3 is TGTGCCAGCAGTGCGTCCGGGACAGGGACGACTACACCCCTCCACTTT. Protein sequence: CASSASGTGTTTPLHF.

This clone appeared a single time. This sequence joins TRBV2 and TRBJ2-7; TRBD2 is a possible D gene (6 bases). Trimming took 6 bases from V and 1 from J, leaving 13 bases between them. Germline CDR1 SNHLY, CDR2 FYNNEI. The CDR3 is 14 residues long. In DNA, the CDR3 is TGTGCCAGCAGAACCGGGACTGATTCCTACGAGCAGTACTTC. This sequence encodes CASRTGTDSYEQYF. The variable domain in full, with the rest retrieved from reference TRBV2 and TRBJ2-7, is EPEVTQTPSHQVTQMGQEVILRCVPISNHLYFYWYRQILGQKVEFLVSFYNNEISEKSEIFDDQFSVERPDGSNFTLKIRSTKLEDSAMYFCASRTGTDSYEQYFGPGTRLTVT.

The chain combines TRBV6-5 with TRBJ2-5; the D gene is possibly TRBD2 (5 bases). CDR1 and CDR2 (germline): MNHEY, SVGAGI. The CDR3 is 15 amino acids. Deletions cut 0 bases from V and 1 base from J, with 9 bases between. For the CDR3, the DNA is TGTGCCAGCAGTTACTCGATGGCGGGCCAAGAGACCCAGTACTTC. This encodes CASSYSMAGQETQYF.

This rearrangement joins TRBV30 to TRBJ1-1, with D possibly being TRBD1 (5 bases). With 3 bases removed from V and 1 base from J, the gap between germline ends came to 12 bases. Germline V gives CDR1 GTSNPN, CDR2 SVGIG (reference sequence). This CDR3 is built from 14 residues. CDR3 loop: CAWSRTQENTEAFF. The CDR3 bases are TGTGCCTGGAGCAGAACACAGGAGAACACTGAAGCTTTCTTT.

V usage is TRBV7-2 and J usage is TRBJ2-7, with D maybe TRBD2 (7 bases). CDR3 length: 15 residues. Per the germline V gene, CDR1 is SGHTA and CDR2 is FQGNSA. V shed 5 bases and J shed 3 bases, with 17 bases lying between them. In DNA, the CDR3 is TGTGCCAGCAGCCTTAGGGGGGGGCCCTACTACGAGCAGTACTTC. Translated: CASSLRGGPYYEQYF.

The V call is TRBV19, the J call TRBJ2-1, with 7 bases that match TRBD2. The V gene's germline CDR1 is LNHDA and CDR2 SQIVND (reference sequence). V shed 5 bases and J 7 bases; nucleotides not matched to a gene: 14. The CDR3 consists of 16 residues. Here the CDR3 DNA reads TGTGCCAGTAGTGCCTTTATGGCGGGAGTTCTGAATGAGCAGTTCTTC. Translation: CASSAFMAGVLNEQFF.

The chain couples TRBV4-1 to TRBJ1-2, with 9 bases lining up with TRBD1. From germline, CDR1 is MGHRA and CDR2 YSYEKL. There are 13 residues in the CDR3. The trim removed 5 bases at V and 8 bases at J, leaving 6 bases unmatched. DNA for the CDR3: TGCGCCAGCAGCGGGGGACAGGGAGGGGGCTACACCTTC. Translating it yields CASSGGQGGGYTF.